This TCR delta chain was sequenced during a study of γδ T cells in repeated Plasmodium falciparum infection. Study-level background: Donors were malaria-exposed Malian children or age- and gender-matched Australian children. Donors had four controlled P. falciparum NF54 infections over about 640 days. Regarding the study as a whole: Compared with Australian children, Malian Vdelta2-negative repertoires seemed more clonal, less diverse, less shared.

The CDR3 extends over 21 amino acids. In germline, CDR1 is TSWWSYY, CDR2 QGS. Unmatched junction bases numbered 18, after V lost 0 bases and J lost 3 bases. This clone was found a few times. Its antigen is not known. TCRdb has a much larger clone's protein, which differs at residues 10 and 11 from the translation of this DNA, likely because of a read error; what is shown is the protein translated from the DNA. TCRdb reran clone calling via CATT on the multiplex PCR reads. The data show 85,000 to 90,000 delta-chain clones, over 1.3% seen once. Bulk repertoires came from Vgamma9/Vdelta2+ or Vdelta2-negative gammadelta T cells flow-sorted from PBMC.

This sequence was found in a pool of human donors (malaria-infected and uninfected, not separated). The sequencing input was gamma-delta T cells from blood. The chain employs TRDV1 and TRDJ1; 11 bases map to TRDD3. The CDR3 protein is CALGELGSLPAGGYIPDKLIF. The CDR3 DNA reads TGTGCTCTTGGGGAACTAGGTAGCTTGCCTGCTGGGGGATACATCCCCGATAAACTCATCTTT.